This T cell receptor beta chain was captured in a study of graft-versus-host responses after intestinal transplantation. Study-wide findings and caveats: Ileal or blood samples showed some GvH clones first, and such clones were also found in recipient marrow.

Sorted after the reaction were proliferating CFSE-low CD3+CD4+ and CD3+CD8+ responders. In its sample, this clone ranks as medium-sized. Libraries were prepared by immunoSEQ multiplex PCR; TCRdb keeps only in-frame clonotypes and omits some of them. The profile covers some 10,000 clones, with about 31% appearing a single time and less than 5.5% taken by the ten largest. This TCR was sampled from a human patient who was an organ donor for intestinal transplantation. This specimen consisted of alloreactive CD4+ T cells from a mixed lymphocyte reaction culture, obtained before transplantation. The subset: CFSE-low proliferating T cells sorted from approximately 6-day pre-transplant mixed lymphocyte reaction (GvH or HvG direction).

DNA for the CDR3: TGTGCCAGCAGCTTGTTGCCCTACGAGCAGTACTTC. Translating it yields CASSLLPYEQYF. This chain connects TRBV5-6 to TRBJ2-7, with D uncertain. The V end was cut by 1 base, the J end by 2 bases, with 4 bases between. Germline lookup yields CDR1 SGHDT and CDR2 YYEEEE. The CDR3 sequence is 12 residues long.